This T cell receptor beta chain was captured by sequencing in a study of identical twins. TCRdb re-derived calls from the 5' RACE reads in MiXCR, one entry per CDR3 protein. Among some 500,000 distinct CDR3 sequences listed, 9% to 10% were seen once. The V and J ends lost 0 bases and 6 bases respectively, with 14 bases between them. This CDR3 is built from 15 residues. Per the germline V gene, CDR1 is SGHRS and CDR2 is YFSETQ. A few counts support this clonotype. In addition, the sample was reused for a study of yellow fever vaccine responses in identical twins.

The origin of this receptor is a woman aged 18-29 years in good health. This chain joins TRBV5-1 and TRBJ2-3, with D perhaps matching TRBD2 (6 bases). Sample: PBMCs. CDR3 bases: TGCGCCAGCAGCTTGGTAACTTCTCGGGGGGATACGCAGTATTTT. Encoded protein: CASSLVTSRGDTQYF.